Presented here are 12 T cell receptor beta chains from one specimen sequenced in a study of T cell responses to AZD1222 COVID-19 vaccine. The data were produced by immunoSEQ multiplex PCR, yet TCRdb's version contains in-frame clones alone and is incomplete. The sample yields 50,000 to 75,000 clones, about 91% seen once. Material: peripheral blood, obtained 28 days after the second AZD1222 dose. These receptor sequences come from an adult who received the AZD1222 COVID-19 vaccine.

CDR3 protein: CASSLAGGRGNGYTF. CDR3 sequence (DNA): TGCGCCAGCAGCTTGGCCGGGGGCCGGGGGAATGGCTACACCTTC. This sequence joins TRBV5-1 and TRBJ1-2; D may be TRBD1 (6 bases). CDR3 size: 15 residues. Germline V CDR1 and CDR2: SGHRS, YFSETQ. The ends were cut back, 0 bases at V and 6 bases at J, with 15 bases in the middle. The full variable domain, completed using reference TRBV5-1 and TRBJ1-2, is KAGVTQTPRYLIKTRGQQVTLSCSPISGHRSVSWYQQTPGQGLQFLFEYFSETQRNKGNFPGRFSGRQFSNSRSEMNVSTLELGDSALYLCASSLAGGRGNGYTFGSGTRLTVV.

DNA for the CDR3: TGTGCCAGCAGGGGGGGACTTAGCACAGATACGCAGTATTTT. It specifies CASRGGLSTDTQYF. The J gene is TRBJ2-3, the V gene TRBV2, with a weak D call TRBD2 (6 bases). Germline V gene sequence: CDR1 SNHLY, CDR2 FYNNEI. This CDR3 comprises 14 residues. V was clipped by 6 bases and J by 0 bases, with 10 bases between them. The entire variable domain, with the rest obtained from reference TRBV2 and TRBJ2-3, is as follows: EPEVTQTPSHQVTQMGQEVILRCVPISNHLYFYWYRQILGQKVEFLVSFYNNEISEKSEIFDDQFSVERPDGSNFTLKIRSTKLEDSAMYFCASRGGLSTDTQYFGPGTRLTVL.

The chain joins TRBV2 to TRBJ2-5; unclear D gene. CDR1 is SNHLY and CDR2 is FYNNEI in the germline V gene. Between the trimmed V and J ends, which lost 2 bases and 4 bases, there was a span of 2 bases. This CDR3 has 11 amino acids. Here the CDR3 DNA reads TGTGCCAGCAGTGAACCAGAGACCCAGTACTTC. This sequence encodes CASSEPETQYF.

This chain connects TRBV10-3 to TRBJ1-2; the D is unclear. Trimming stripped 0 bases from V and 4 bases from J, with 15 bases between. The CDR3 is 16 amino acids. CDR1 ENHRY and CDR2 SYGVKD come from the germline V gene. In DNA, the CDR3 is TGTGCCATCAGTGAGTCGAACGGGAGATCAGGCTATGGCTACACCTTC. Its translation is CAISESNGRSGYGYTF.

This rearrangement joins TRBV3-1 (or the pseudogene TRBV3-2) to TRBJ1-1; D gene uncertain. From germline, CDR1 is LGHDT and CDR2 YNNKEL (reference sequence). The CDR3 is made up of 11 amino acids. Between the trimmed V and J ends, which lost 1 base and 5 bases, there was a span of 2 bases. The CDR3 loop is CASSQVTEAFF. CDR3 DNA: TGTGCCAGCAGCCAAGTAACTGAAGCTTTCTTT.

The chain is built from TRBV16 and TRBJ1-2; a possible D gene is TRBD1 (6 bases). Germline values: CDR1 KGHSY, CDR2 FQNENV. The CDR3 consists of 17 residues. V was cut by 0 bases and J by 5 bases, with 19 bases left in between. The CDR3 nucleotides read TGTGCCAGCAGCCAATCAGCAGGGGCCCAAAGGGTTTATGGCTACACCTTC. This translates into CASSQSAGAQRVYGYTF. Full variable domain (outside the CDR3, taken from reference TRBV16 and TRBJ1-2): GEEVAQTPKHLVRGEGQKAKLYCAPIKGHSYVFWYQQVLKNEFKFLISFQNENVFDETGMPKERFSAKCLPNSPCSLEIQATKLEDSAVYFCASSQSAGAQRVYGYTFGSGTRLTVV.

This clone appeared a single time. Mismatch with germline at one junction end may stem from a read error. The chain links TRBV5-1 to TRBJ2-4; 13 bases map to TRBD2. This CDR3 has 13 amino acids. Germline CDR1 SGHRS, CDR2 YFSETQ. CDR3 in amino acids: CASSAGTSGVLDF. The CDR3 bases are TGCGCCAGCAGCGCGGGGACTAGCGGGGTTCTGGACTTC. The variable domain in full, with the rest retrieved from reference TRBV5-1 and TRBJ2-4, is KAGVTQTPRYLIKTRGQQVTLSCSPISGHRSVSWYQQTPGQGLQFLFEYFSETQRNKGNFPGRFSGRQFSNSRSEMNVSTLELGDSALYLCASSAGTSGVLDFGAGTRLSVL.

The CDR3 DNA reads TGTGCCAGCAGCCTAGAGGACACGTCGAGCACTGAAGCTTTCTTT. This sequence encodes CASSLEDTSSTEAFF. The chain combines TRBV7-3 with TRBJ1-1; the D gene is possibly TRBD1 (5 bases). Looked up from germline, CDR1 is SGHTA and CDR2 is FQGTGA. The germline V and J ends were trimmed by 5 bases and 4 bases, with 17 bases remaining between them. CDR3 size: 15 residues.

V usage is TRBV18 and J usage is TRBJ2-2; TRBD1 matches 10 bases. Trimming removed 2 bases from V and 5 bases from J; junction bases left unmatched: 2. Germline CDR1 and CDR2: KGHSH and LQKENI. The CDR3 is 15 residues long. In nucleotides, the CDR3 is TGTGCCAGCTCACCAGACAGGGGGCTGACCGGGGAGCTGTTTTTT. It yields the protein CASSPDRGLTGELFF.

This clone was observed a single time. The CDR3 DNA reads TGCGCCAGCAGCTTAAGACAGGGGGGTCAGCCCCAGCATTTT. It is translated as CASSLRQGGQPQHF. V is TRBV5-1 and J is TRBJ1-5, with 9 positions matching TRBD1. This CDR3 region has 14 residues. The germline V gene has CDR1 SGHRS and CDR2 YFSETQ. V trimming: 2 bases; J trimming: 6 bases; junction bases outside the gene matches: 3.

The chain links TRBV5-4 to TRBJ2-1; 7 bases match TRBD1. CDR1 is SGHNT and CDR2 is YYREEE in the germline V gene (reference sequence). J lost 9 bases, V lost 4 bases, and 7 bases had no gene match. There are 13 residues in the CDR3. The DNA of the CDR3 is TGTGCCAGCAGCCTCGGGACAGAAAGTGAGCAGTTCTTC. Its translation: CASSLGTESEQFF.

The CDR3 loop is CASSQDWTSGRNTGELFF. As DNA, the CDR3 is TGCGCCAGCAGCCAAGATTGGACTAGCGGGAGGAACACCGGGGAGCTGTTTTTT. This chain joins TRBV4-3 and TRBJ2-2; 13 bases agree with TRBD2. V trimming: 0 bases; J trimming: 1 base; junction bases outside the gene matches: 2. Per germline, CDR1 LGHNA and CDR2 YSLEER. The CDR3 is 18 residues long.